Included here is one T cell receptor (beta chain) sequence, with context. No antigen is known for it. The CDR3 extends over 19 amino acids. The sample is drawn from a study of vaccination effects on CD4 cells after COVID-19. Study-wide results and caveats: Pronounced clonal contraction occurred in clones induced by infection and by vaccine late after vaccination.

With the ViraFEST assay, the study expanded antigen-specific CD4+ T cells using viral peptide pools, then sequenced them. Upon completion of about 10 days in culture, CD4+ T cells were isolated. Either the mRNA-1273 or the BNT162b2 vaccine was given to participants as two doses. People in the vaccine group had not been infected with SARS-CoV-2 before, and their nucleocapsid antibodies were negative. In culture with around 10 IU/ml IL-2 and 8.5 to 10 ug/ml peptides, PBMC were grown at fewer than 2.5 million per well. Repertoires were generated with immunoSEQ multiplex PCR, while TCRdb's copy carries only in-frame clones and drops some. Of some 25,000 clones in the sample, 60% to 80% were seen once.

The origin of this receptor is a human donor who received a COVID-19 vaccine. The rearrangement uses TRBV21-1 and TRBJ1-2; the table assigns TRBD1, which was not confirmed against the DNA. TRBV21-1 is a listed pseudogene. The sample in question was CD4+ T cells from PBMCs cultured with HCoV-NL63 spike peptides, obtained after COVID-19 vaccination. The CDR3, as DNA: TGTGCCAGCAGCCCCCCCATTAACCCGGACAGGGGTAATAACTATGGCTACACCTTC. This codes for CASSPPINPDRGNNYGYTF.